The present T cell receptor (beta chain) was sequenced within a study of regulatory T cells in long-lasting Graves disease. Through Arm-PCR of CDR3 regions and iRepertoire HTBI primers, TCR beta libraries were built. TCRdb passed the multiplex PCR reads through MiXCR, listing each CDR3 protein once. The table has under 300,000 distinct CDR3 sequences, around a sixth seen once. The CDR3 extends over 15 amino acids. CDR1 is SGHKS and CDR2 is YYEKEE in the germline V gene (reference sequence). Trimming removed 3 bases from V and 5 bases from J, with 14 bases in between. General study results and limits: The study found TRBV28, TRBJ1-2 and TRBJ2-5 favored in persistent disease.

Specified time point: newly diagnosed GD, antithyroid drugs for less than 3 months. PBMCs were the source of the RNA used for TCR sequencing. In this sample, this clonotype turned up many times. Its target is unknown. The same sample was also studied in work on T cells in Graves' hyperthyroidism and ophthalmopathy. According to that study: Diagnosis rested on symptoms, serum thyroxine and TRAb, thyroid ultrasound, and orbital computed tomography.

The material sequenced was peripheral blood mononuclear cells (PBMCs), taken at new diagnosis, from a patient treated with antithyroid drugs. The sequence was collected from a woman in her 30s with Graves disease. The genes are TRBV5-5 and TRBJ2-2, with D possibly matching TRBD1 (6 bases). The CDR3 protein is CASSSGQSRTGELFF. The CDR3 DNA is TGTGCCAGCAGCTCAGGACAGTCGAGGACCGGGGAGCTGTTTTTT.